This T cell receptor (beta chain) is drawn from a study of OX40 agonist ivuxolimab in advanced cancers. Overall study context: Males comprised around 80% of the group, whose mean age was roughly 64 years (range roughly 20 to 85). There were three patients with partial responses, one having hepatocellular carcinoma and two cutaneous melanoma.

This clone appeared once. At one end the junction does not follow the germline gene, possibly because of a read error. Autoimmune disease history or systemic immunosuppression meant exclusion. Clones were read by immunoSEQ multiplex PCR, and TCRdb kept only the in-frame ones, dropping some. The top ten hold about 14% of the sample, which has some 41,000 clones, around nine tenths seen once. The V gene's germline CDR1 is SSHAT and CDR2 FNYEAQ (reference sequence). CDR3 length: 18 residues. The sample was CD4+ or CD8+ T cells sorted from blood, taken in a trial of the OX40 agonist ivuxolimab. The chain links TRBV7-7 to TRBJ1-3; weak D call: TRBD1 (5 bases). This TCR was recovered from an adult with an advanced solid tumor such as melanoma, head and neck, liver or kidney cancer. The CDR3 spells CASSLVPPGGGPGNTIYF. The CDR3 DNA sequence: TGTGCTAGCAGCTTAGTTCCACCCGGCGGGGGTCCGGGAAACACCATATATTTT.